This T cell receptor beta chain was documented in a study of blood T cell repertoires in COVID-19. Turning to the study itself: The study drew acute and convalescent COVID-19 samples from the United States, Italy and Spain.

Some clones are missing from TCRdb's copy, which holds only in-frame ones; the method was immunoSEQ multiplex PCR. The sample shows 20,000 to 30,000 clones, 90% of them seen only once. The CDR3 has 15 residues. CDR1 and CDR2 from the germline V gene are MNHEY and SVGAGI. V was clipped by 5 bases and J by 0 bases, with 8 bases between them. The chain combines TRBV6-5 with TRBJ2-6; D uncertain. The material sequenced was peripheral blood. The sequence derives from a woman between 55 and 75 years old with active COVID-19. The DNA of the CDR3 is TGTGCCAGCAGTAGTCCGGGCTCTGGGGCCAACGTCCTGACTTTC. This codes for CASSSPGSGANVLTF.